This TCR beta chain emerged from a study of blood T cell repertoires in COVID-19. The germline CDR1 and CDR2 sequences are LNHDA and SQIVND (reference sequence). The CDR3 consists of 13 residues. Trimming took off 4 bases at V and 0 bases at J, with 3 bases between the two ends. Only in-frame clones appear in the TCRdb table, and some are missing; sequencing was by immunoSEQ multiplex PCR. The table has some 120,000 clones, approximately 90% seen once. Material for sequencing was peripheral blood. The V and J genes are TRBV19 and TRBJ1-4; D is ambiguous. The receptor comes from a human donor with active COVID-19. The donor label of this sample is uncertain. The CDR3 region is CASSTSTNEKLFF. The CDR3 DNA reads TGTGCCAGTAGTACGTCAACTAATGAAAAACTGTTTTTT.